The present T cell receptor (beta chain) was sequenced within a study of CD8 T cells in ankylosing spondylitis. The CDR3 has 14 amino acids. Germline loops: CDR1 GTSNPN, CDR2 SVGIG (reference sequence). V was pared by 5 bases and J by 3 bases, with 14 bases between. TCRdb processed the 5' RACE reads anew with MiXCR; each CDR3 protein has one entry. The repertoire holds about 150,000 distinct CDR3 sequences, with about 32% as singletons. This sequence was found in a male donor with ankylosing spondylitis. The specimen was synovial fluid, either unsorted or a sorted T cell fraction (not recorded which). This chain uses TRBV30 with TRBJ1-5; the D gene is possibly TRBD1 (5 bases). For the CDR3, the DNA is TGTGCCTGGGGGGAGAAGGGGAACAATCAGCCCCAGCATTTT. Translation gives CAWGEKGNNQPQHF.